The next 24 T cell receptor beta chains were all read from a single sample in a study of neurological immune-mediated disorders. Indicated time point: longitudinal time-point 3. TCRdb re-analysed the 5' RACE reads in MiXCR, keeping a single row per CDR3 protein. The data contain some 55,000 distinct CDR3 sequences, roughly 8.8% of them singletons. The sequencing input was PBMCs. These TCRs come from a woman between 40 and 55 years old in good health.

This clonotype was detected many times. The chain uses TRBV7-9 and TRBJ1-6; D unresolved. Germline V gene lookup returns CDR1 SEHNR and CDR2 FQNEAQ (reference sequence). Trimming cost V 1 base and J 7 bases, with 5 bases left between them. The CDR3 extends over 13 amino acids. The CDR3 is CASSLEENSPLHF. DNA for the CDR3: TGTGCCAGCAGCTTAGAGGAGAATTCACCCCTCCACTTT.

This clonotype occurred many times. This CDR3 is CATSRDQGGSYEQYF. CDR3 coding DNA: TGTGCCACCAGCAGAGATCAAGGGGGGTCCTACGAGCAGTACTTC. The chain employs TRBV15 and TRBJ2-7; perhaps D is TRBD1 or TRBD2 (6 bases each). CDR3 length: 15 amino acids. Germline CDR1 is LNHNV and CDR2 is YYDKDF (reference sequence). V dropped 0 bases and J dropped 1 base, with 10 bases sitting between them. The whole variable domain, filled in from reference TRBV15 and TRBJ2-7, reads DAMVIQNPRYQVTQFGKPVTLSCSQTLNHNVMYWYQQKSSQAPKLLFHYYDKDFNNEADTPDNFQSRRPNTSFCFLDIRSPGLGDTAMYLCATSRDQGGSYEQYFGPGTRLTVT.

In its sample, this clonotype was seen many times. The chain has TRBV27 and TRBJ1-6; tentative D call: TRBD1 (5 bases). This CDR3 is built from 14 residues. V gave up 6 bases and J gave up 4 bases, with 10 bases separating them. CDR1 and CDR2 (germline): MNHEY, SMNVEV (reference sequence). DNA of the CDR3: TGTGCCAGCAGGACCGGGACTTATAATTCACCCCTCCACTTT. As protein: CASRTGTYNSPLHF.

The sample holds many counts of this clonotype. This chain joins TRBV6-2 or TRBV6-3 and TRBJ2-1, with D unclear. Between the trimmed V and J ends, which lost 2 bases and 5 bases, there was a span of 4 bases. The CDR3 covers 12 residues. The V gene's germline CDR1 is MNHEY and CDR2 SVGEGT. CDR3 sequence: CASSYSHNEQFF. The DNA for the CDR3 is TGTGCCAGCAGTTACAGCCACAATGAGCAGTTCTTC.

This clonotype was recorded many times. The genes are TRBV6-5 and TRBJ2-4; D assignment may be TRBD1 or TRBD2 (5 bases each). This CDR3 has 18 amino acids. With 3 bases removed from V and 0 bases from J, the gap between germline ends came to 18 bases. CDR1 is MNHEY and CDR2 is SVGAGI in the germline V gene. The CDR3: CASSYDRDPRRAKNIQYF. The CDR3 DNA follows: TGTGCCAGCAGTTATGATCGGGACCCCCGGAGAGCCAAAAACATTCAGTACTTC.

This clonotype was recorded many times. J is TRBJ1-2 and V is TRBV6-6; a possible D gene is TRBD1 (6 bases). Per the germline V gene, CDR1 is MNHNY and CDR2 is SVGAGI (reference sequence). This CDR3 comprises 14 residues. Trimming cost V 6 bases and J 0 bases, with 11 bases left between them. The CDR3 region is CASRGAGTNYGYTF. CDR3 nucleotides: TGTGCCAGCAGGGGGGCCGGGACTAACTATGGCTACACCTTC.

Many counts were recorded for this clonotype. The V and J genes are TRBV7-9 and TRBJ1-1; D call uncertain. The CDR3 is made up of 15 amino acids. Germline CDR1 is SEHNR and CDR2 is FQNEAQ (reference sequence). Between the trimmed V and J ends, which lost 5 bases and 0 bases, there was a span of 13 bases. CDR3 loop: CASSPRYFLNTEAFF. The CDR3 DNA reads TGTGCCAGCAGCCCCCGATATTTTTTGAACACTGAAGCTTTCTTT.

This clonotype showed up many times. The chain employs TRBV20-1 and TRBJ2-5, with 7 bases fitting TRBD1. V was pared by 1 base and J by 5 bases, with 10 bases of the junction left unmatched. The CDR3 is made up of 15 amino acids. The germline V gene has CDR1 DFQATT and CDR2 SNEGSKA (reference sequence). CDR3 protein: CSARVSGGVLETQYF. The CDR3 DNA is TGCAGTGCTAGAGTTTCAGGGGGTGTACTGGAGACCCAGTACTTC.

This clonotype has ten or more counts. V usage is TRBV5-1 and J usage is TRBJ2-2; 9 bases match TRBD1. CDR1 is SGHRS and CDR2 is YFSETQ in the germline V gene. V trimming: 4 bases; J trimming: 5 bases; junction bases outside the gene matches: 12. CDR3 length: 17 residues. As DNA, the CDR3 is TGCGCCAGCAGCCGCCCCACACAGGGGGCGGGAACCGGGGAGCTGTTTTTT. Translated: CASSRPTQGAGTGELFF. The variable domain in full, completed from reference TRBV5-1 and TRBJ2-2, reads KAGVTQTPRYLIKTRGQQVTLSCSPISGHRSVSWYQQTPGQGLQFLFEYFSETQRNKGNFPGRFSGRQFSNSRSEMNVSTLELGDSALYLCASSRPTQGAGTGELFFGEGSRLTVL.

This clonotype was observed many times. The chain carries TRBV12-3 or TRBV12-4 and TRBJ2-7; D is possibly TRBD2 (6 bases). With 7 bases removed from V and 3 bases from J, the gap between germline ends came to 13 bases. This CDR3 has 13 amino acids. The CDR3 spells CASTLAVGYEQYF. DNA for the CDR3: TGTGCCAGCACCTTAGCGGTAGGCTACGAGCAGTACTTC.

This clonotype was recorded at least ten times. The V call is TRBV5-1, the J call TRBJ1-1; 11 bases map to TRBD1. Germline V gives CDR1 SGHRS, CDR2 YFSETQ. V lost 6 bases to trimming and J lost 3 bases; unmatched junction nucleotides: 4. The CDR3 extends over 14 amino acids. This CDR3 is CASIRDRGYTEAFF. CDR3 nucleotides: TGCGCCAGCATAAGGGACAGGGGGTACACTGAAGCTTTCTTT.

A few counts support this clonotype. In DNA, the CDR3 is TGTGCCAGCTCACCACGGGACCCCCACCAAAGAGACATTCAGTACTTC. This translates into CASSPRDPHQRDIQYF. The gene calls are TRBV18 and TRBJ2-4; D possibly matches TRBD1 or TRBD2 (5 bases each). Per the germline V gene, CDR1 is KGHSH and CDR2 is LQKENI. Trimming took off 1 base at V and 8 bases at J, with 18 bases between the two ends. This CDR3 spans 16 amino acids.

This clonotype was counted at least ten times. The genes are TRBV10-1 and TRBJ2-7, with no clear D. Germline V lookup: CDR1 WNHNN, CDR2 SYGVQD (reference sequence). Trimming cost V 4 bases and J 3 bases, with 19 bases left between them. The CDR3 contains 16 residues. The CDR3 DNA reads as TGCGCCAGCAGTGGTCAAGCAGCAGGAGAGATCTACGAGCAGTACTTC. Residues: CASSGQAAGEIYEQYF.

The sample holds many counts of this clonotype. The chain is built from TRBV10-3 and TRBJ1-2; a weak D match, TRBD1 (5 bases). V was pared by 0 bases and J by 4 bases, with 18 bases between. Germline CDR1 is ENHRY and CDR2 is SYGVKD. This CDR3 has 17 residues. The CDR3 spells CAISESISGVAIYGYTF. CDR3 nucleotide sequence: TGTGCCATCAGTGAGTCGATTTCGGGGGTAGCGATCTATGGCTACACCTTC.

This clonotype was counted ten times or more. The V call is TRBV21-1, the J call TRBJ1-5; the table's D call, TRBD1, was not checked against the DNA. TRBV21-1 is a recognized pseudogene. CDR3 length equals 16 residues. The chain's CDR3 is CASSFPPGQGIQPQHF. The CDR3 DNA reads TGTGCCAGCAGCTTTCCGCCGGGACAGGGGATTCAGCCCCAGCATTTT.

This clonotype was detected ten times or more. This rearrangement joins TRBV10-3 to TRBJ1-1; D is ambiguous. CDR3 length: 13 residues. Germline assignment: CDR1 ENHRY and CDR2 SYGVKD. Trimming left V 4 bases short and J 2 bases short, with 8 bases between. The CDR3 coding sequence is TGTGCCATCAGTGCAGGCAGCAACACTGAAGCTTTCTTT. Residues: CAISAGSNTEAFF.

The rearrangement joins TRBV7-2 to TRBJ2-3, with unresolved D. Germline V CDR1 and CDR2: SGHTA, FQGNSA. The V end was cut by 6 bases, the J end by 1 base, with 20 bases between. The CDR3 covers 17 residues. As DNA, the CDR3 is TGTGCCAGCAGTTCCAACCTCCTAGGTGTCGGCACAGATACGCAGTATTTT. Amino acid sequence: CASSSNLLGVGTDTQYF.

This clonotype was observed many times. The chain employs TRBV3-1 and TRBJ2-1, with D perhaps matching TRBD2 (6 bases). Per germline, CDR1 LGHDT and CDR2 YNNKEL (reference sequence). V shed 2 bases and J shed 10 bases, with 9 bases lying between them. This CDR3 contains 12 residues. CDR3 nucleotides: TGTGCCAGCAGCCAACGTCTAGCGGAGCAGTTCTTC. This sequence encodes CASSQRLAEQFF.

This clonotype was counted many times. The chain carries TRBV5-1 and TRBJ2-7, with D perhaps matching TRBD2 (7 bases). In germline, CDR1 is SGHRS, CDR2 YFSETQ. This CDR3 spans 16 amino acids. With 3 bases removed from V and 4 bases from J, the gap between germline ends came to 20 bases. The CDR3: CASSSWGASGTYEQYF. For the CDR3, the DNA is TGCGCCAGCAGCTCTTGGGGGGCTAGCGGAACATACGAGCAGTACTTC.

In this sample, this clonotype turned up many times. The chain links TRBV29-1 to TRBJ1-1; D is possibly TRBD1 (5 bases). Trimming left V 3 bases short and J 4 bases short, with 27 bases between. Germline CDR1 SQVTM, CDR2 ANQGSEA. The CDR3 sequence is 18 residues long. In DNA, the CDR3 is TGCAGCGTTGACCCGTGGACGGAAACACGACCTCAGGGCACTGAAGCTTTCTTT. It specifies CSVDPWTETRPQGTEAFF.

This clonotype was found many times. The rearrangement links TRBV29-1 to TRBJ2-7, with D uncertain. The CDR3 sequence is 12 residues long. Trimming pared 5 bases from V and 0 bases from J, leaving 8 bases between. CDR1 and CDR2 from the germline V gene are SQVTM and ANQGSEA. CDR3 residues: CSVTGSSYEQYF. DNA for the CDR3: TGCAGCGTTACGGGCAGCTCCTACGAGCAGTACTTC.

This clonotype showed up many times. The V gene is TRBV7-9, the J gene TRBJ1-1; D ambiguous. Trimming pared 6 bases from V and 6 bases from J, leaving 5 bases between. CDR1 is SEHNR, CDR2 FQNEAQ, per germline (reference sequence). This CDR3 is 10 amino acids long. The CDR3 DNA follows: TGTGCCAGCAGTCGATCTGAAGCTTTCTTT. This translates into CASSRSEAFF.

This chain joins TRBV12-3 or TRBV12-4 and TRBJ1-2, with a tentative D call TRBD1 (5 bases). This CDR3 region has 13 residues. V shed 6 bases and J shed 6 bases, with 14 bases lying between them. CDR3 DNA: TGTGCCAGCAGCCGGCGGGTGGGGCATGGCTACACCTTC. Translation gives CASSRRVGHGYTF.

About this clonotype: A much larger clone is a single base away; this may be a read error. The gene calls are TRBV12-3 or TRBV12-4 and TRBJ2-7; tentative D call: TRBD2 (6 bases). The CDR3 sequence is 13 residues long. The CDR3: CANSFDPGAEQYF. The CDR3 bases are TGTGCCAACAGTTTCGATCCGGGAGCCGAGCAGTACTTC.